This T cell receptor beta chain is from a study of T cell responses to AZD1222 COVID-19 vaccine (dated by TCRdb to 2020 to 2023). With respect to the entire study: AZD1222 recipients with second doses at about 4 weeks or about 12 weeks were pooled, because spike-specific TCR depth and breadth did not differ between schedules. TCR sequencing was performed for approximately 240 trial participants, of whom roughly 200 were given two doses of AZD1222 and 26 were given two doses of MenACWY control vaccine. Trial participants were enrolled by age into 18-55, 56-69 and 70-plus year subgroups, with 148, 28 and 57 TCR-sequenced participants respectively.

The sample's time point label is to be understood as: baseline before first vaccination. Vaccinee samples came from UK trials COV001 and COV002, including a single-blind randomized controlled phase 2/3 trial of AZD1222 (ChAdOx1 nCoV-19) in healthy adults. For TCRbeta chain sequencing, PBMC samples were collected from trial participants at day 0 and at day 28 after the second dose. This clone has more than one count but fewer than ten. The antigen it binds to is not known. No base quality values were provided; no much bigger clone lies one nucleotide off. What the authors observed across the whole study: Reportedly, close to half of the unique spike-specific TCRs recognized epitopes lying outside the regions that are mutated in the B.1.351 and B.1.1.7 variants. Because no samples from the day 14 peak response were available, repertoires could be characterized only after the peak T cell response. The vaccine-associated CD4 TCRs covered the entire spike protein, and the dominant responses fell in regions 160-218 and 743-854. Most participants were white British and females outnumbered males, and the authors suggested that clonal diversity may have been underestimated. Conclusions about previously exposed vaccinees are limited because only six or seven AZD1222 recipients were SARS-CoV-2 seropositive at baseline. Spike-specific TCR breadth and depth rose significantly after two AZD1222 doses compared with day 0 and with MenACWY recipients. In the small 56-69-year group, the increase in depth fell short of significance, most likely because of low power.

From a lookup of the germline V gene, CDR1 and CDR2 are KGHSH and LQKENI. V and J lose 3 bases and 1 base, and a span of 15 bases separates them. From the cysteine up to the phenylalanine, the CDR3 has a length of 16 residues. Only CDR3 DNA remains: 48 bases, in frame from the first base. The CDR3 regions of human TCRbeta chains were analyzed by immunosequencing. The original pipeline was this. Repertoire TCRs were checked for matches against a reference library of SARS-CoV-2-specific TCRs that had been generated using the MIRA antigen-specificity platform. Breadth meant the fraction of unique TCRs that were SARS-CoV-2-associated, whereas depth meant the fraction of total T cells that were SARS-CoV-2-associated. Each spike-specific TCR was assigned to its reactive spike region and to a CD4 or CD8 class using the MIRA data. Log10-transformed breadth and depth values were compared by one-way ANOVA with Sidak's multiple comparisons tests. TCRdb mirrors the immuneACCESS table, restricted to in-frame sequences. Some clones are absent from its copies; in checked studies, under half trace to an unresolved V gene, and the reason for the others is unknown. V and J calls and clone size follow that table, whereas D and trimming were derived from the DNA. Within this sample are 100,000 to 150,000 clones, with approximately 86% of them counted one time only. Around 6.2% of the sample belongs to the ten largest clones.

This specimen consisted of peripheral blood, obtained on day 0 of AZD1222 vaccination. The clonotype originates from an adult in good health. The rearranged chain carries TRBV18 and TRBJ1-1, with the D gene not confidently named. The DNA sequence is given as TGTGCCAGCTCACCGAAGTCTGGGAAGGGGAACACTGAAGCTTTCTTT. It codes for CASSPKSGKGNTEAFF.